This note documents a single T cell receptor (beta chain) sequence. Antigen: not known. Primers used in a second PCR of roughly 7 to 12 cycles were a sample-barcoded 5' primer and a J-beta primer mix. One entry per CDR3 protein, called by TCRdb with MiXCR from the 5' RACE reads. The sample records approximately 1,700,000 distinct CDR3 sequences, about 39% being singletons. This entry is derived from a study of blood T cells in healthy people across ages. For the study at large: For every two T cells, template switching captured about one barcoded beta molecule. Findings and limits, study-wide: Naive CD4+ cell counts and diversity both ran higher in long-lived than in aged donors. Roughly linearly, TCR beta diversity per million T cells fell as age increased.

Donors gave around 10 milliliters of peripheral blood apiece. Looked up from germline, CDR1 is SGHKS and CDR2 is YYEKEE (reference sequence). Trimming removed 10 bases from V and 8 bases from J; junction bases left unmatched: 8. This CDR3 region has 13 residues. The TCR was taken from a human donor in good health. The genes are TRBV5-5 and TRBJ2-1; 11 nucleotides agree with TRBD2. The material sequenced was blood. CDR3 sequence reads: CAVRLAGSDEQFF. The CDR3 nucleotides are TGTGCCGTCAGACTAGCGGGGAGCGATGAGCAGTTCTTC.